A selection of T cell receptor beta chains follows, all from one sample in a study of cytomegalovirus exposure and HLA in healthy donors. Sequencing used immunoSEQ multiplex PCR; TCRdb keeps in-frame clones, though not all of them. In all, the sample yields 130,000 or so clones. Sequencing was carried out using PBMCs. Receptors originate from a woman in her forties in good health and CMV-seronegative. Each CDR3 is given with its conserved first and last residue. Fields, in order: J gene, D gene, V gene, CDR3 DNA, CDR3 protein. A D gene is named only where the DNA matches it firmly.

TRBJ1-6,-,TRBV19,TGTGCCAGTAGCGACATCGGACAGTACAACCATTCACCCCTCCACTTT,CASSDIGQYNHSPLHF
TRBJ1-2,TRBD1,TRBV4-1,TGCGCCAGCAGCCATTCATCGTCCGGGACAGGGGTTGACGGCTACACCTTC,CASSHSSSGTGVDGYTF
TRBJ1-5,-,TRBV19,TGTGCCAGTAGTACCGTCCCGGGAGGTGGTACGCCCCAGCATTTT,CASSTVPGGGTPQHF
TRBJ1-4,-,TRBV2,TGTGCCAGCAGCCGGGGTGCAACTAATGAAAAACTGTTTTTT,CASSRGATNEKLFF
TRBJ2-7,-,TRBV7-9,TGTGCCAGCAGCTTAGGGGGAGGAGGGGATCGGAGGGAGCAGTACTTC,CASSLGGGGDRREQYF
TRBJ2-1,-,TRBV2,TGTGCCAGCCGTGGGGGGGGCCATTCCAATGAGCAGTTCTTC,CASRGGGHSNEQFF
TRBJ1-1,-,TRBV7-3,TGTGCCAGCAGCTCATTAACAATCTCGAGGACTGTTAGCACTGAAGCTTTCTTT,CASSSLTISRTVSTEAFF
TRBJ2-4,-,TRBV7-9,TGTGCCAGCAGCCATACAGGGTTTTCCAAAAACATTCAGTACTTC,CASSHTGFSKNIQYF
TRBJ2-5,-,TRBV20-1,TGCAGTGCTAGAGGGGGCGAGACCCAGTACTTC,CSARGGETQYF
TRBJ2-3,TRBD2,TRBV6-4,TGTGCCAGCAGTCCAAGCGGGGGGGCAGATACGCAGTATTTT,CASSPSGGADTQYF
TRBJ1-1,TRBD1,TRBV2,TGTGCCAGCAGGGGACAGCCGAACACTGAAGCTTTCTTT,CASRGQPNTEAFF
TRBJ1-5,-,TRBV28,TGTGCCAGCAGCTATCAAGGGGGAGTGTCCCAGCCCCAGCATTTT,CASSYQGGVSQPQHF
TRBJ1-6,-,TRBV27,TGTGCCAGCAGTCGTGAGGCCTACAATTCACCCCTCCACTTT,CASSREAYNSPLHF
TRBJ1-6,-,TRBV5-6,TGTGCCAGCAGCTTGGTCGACAGGACAAATTCACCCCTCCACTTT,CASSLVDRTNSPLHF
TRBJ1-2,TRBD1,TRBV19,TGTGCCAGTAGTATAGCCCGACAGGGTATCTATGGCTACACCTTC,CASSIARQGIYGYTF
TRBJ1-2,-,TRBV28,TGTGCCACGCAGCGGGGGGTTCCTAACTATGGCTACACCTTC,CATQRGVPNYGYTF
TRBJ2-2,-,TRBV7-2,TGTGCCAGCAGTCCCGGACAGCCCCGCGGACCCGGGGAGCTGTTTTTT,CASSPGQPRGPGELFF
TRBJ2-4,TRBD1,TRBV5-1,TGCGCCAGCAGCTTCCCGGGACAGGGGGCGAACATTCAGTACTTC,CASSFPGQGANIQYF
TRBJ1-1,TRBD1,TRBV6-6,TGTGCCAGCAGCCCCTGGACAGGGAACACTGAAGCTTTCTTT,CASSPWTGNTEAFF
TRBJ1-2,-,TRBV29-1,TGCAGCGTTGGGGAGGGTCTCGACTATGGCTACACCTTC,CSVGEGLDYGYTF
TRBJ1-1,-,TRBV7-2,TGTGCCAGCAGCTTTCGTAGGAACACTGAAGCTTTCTTT,CASSFRRNTEAFF
TRBJ1-1,-,TRBV6-6,TGTGCCAGCAGTTCCCGGGGTAACACTGAAGCTTTCTTT,CASSSRGNTEAFF
TRBJ1-4,-,TRBV6-6,TGTGCCAGCAACCGGGCGGGACTTTCTAATGAAAAACTGTTTTTT,CASNRAGLSNEKLFF
TRBJ2-7,-,TRBV4-2,TGTGCCAGCAGCCCCCGCGGGGCTTCCTCCTACGAGCAGTACTTC,CASSPRGASSYEQYF
TRBJ2-6,-,TRBV28,TGTGCCAGCAGTCTAAAACTGTATGGGGCCAACGTCCTGACTTTC,CASSLKLYGANVLTF
TRBJ2-2,TRBD1,TRBV7-2,TGTGCCAGCAGTTATACAGGGGGTGGGGAGCTGTTTTTT,CASSYTGGGELFF
TRBJ2-5,-,TRBV6-5,TGTGCCAGCAGTCGAAGGGAGTACCAAGAGACCCAGTACTTC,CASSRREYQETQYF
TRBJ2-6,TRBD1,TRBV2,TGTGCCAGCGGGCAACAGGGGGCATCTGGGGCCAACGTCCTGACTTTC,CASGQQGASGANVLTF
TRBJ1-5,TRBD1,TRBV6-1,TGTGCCAGCAGGGACAGGGGGAATCAGCCCCAGCATTTT,CASRDRGNQPQHF
TRBJ1-1,-,TRBV19,TGTGCCAGTTCCCGAGGCGGGATTGTAACTGAAGCTTTCTTT,CASSRGGIVTEAFF
TRBJ2-1,TRBD2,TRBV9,TGTGCCAGCAGCGTAGCGTCGCTAGCGGCGGCCGAGCAGTTCTTC,CASSVASLAAAEQFF
TRBJ2-5,-,TRBV12-5,TGTGCTAGTGGCCGTGAAGGAGGGGAGACCCAGTACTTC,CASGREGGETQYF
TRBJ1-6,TRBD1,TRBV5-1,TGCGCCAGCAGCCTAAGCCCCCGGGACAGCCAGGGCTCCTATAATTCACCCCTCCACTTT,CASSLSPRDSQGSYNSPLHF
TRBJ2-7,-,TRBV6-5,TGTGCCAGCAGTTTACAGGGGCAGGGAGGTCGCGAGCAGTACTTC,CASSLQGQGGREQYF
TRBJ1-2,TRBD1,TRBV28,TGTGCCAGCAGCCGCCACAGGGGGAGGGGGAACTATGGCTACACCTTC,CASSRHRGRGNYGYTF
TRBJ2-7,-,TRBV6-4,TGTGCCAGCAGTGCCGTCCGGAGCGAGCAGTACTTC,CASSAVRSEQYF
TRBJ2-7,TRBD1,TRBV7-8,TGTGCCAGCAGCTTCCAGGGGGCGGCAGGGCGCTCCTACGAGCAGTACTTC,CASSFQGAAGRSYEQYF
TRBJ2-7,-,TRBV27,TGTGCCAGCATGAGGGGTGCGGGATCTCCCTACGAGCAGTACTTC,CASMRGAGSPYEQYF
TRBJ1-3,TRBD1,TRBV5-1,TGCGCCAGCAGCTCTCCTACAGGGGCCTCTGGAAACACCATATATTTT,CASSSPTGASGNTIYF
TRBJ2-3,TRBD1,TRBV5-1,TGCGCCAGCGGCCAGGGGGGCACAGATACGCAGTATTTT,CASGQGGTDTQYF
TRBJ1-4,-,TRBV27,TGTGCCAGCAGTTCCTTGCGGGCAGGGGAAGAAAAACTGTTTTTT,CASSSLRAGEEKLFF
TRBJ1-1,TRBD1,TRBV10-3,TGTGCCATCAGTACGGGACAGCTGAACACTGAAGCTTTCTTT,CAISTGQLNTEAFF
TRBJ2-6,-,TRBV5-1,TGCGCCAGCAGCCTAACCGGGACAAGCTCCTCTGGGGCCAACGTCCTGACTTTC,CASSLTGTSSSGANVLTF
TRBJ1-5,-,TRBV27,TGTGCCAGCAGTTACAGGAATCAGCCCCAGCATTTT,CASSYRNQPQHF
TRBJ2-7,TRBD2,TRBV4-2,TGTGCCAGCAGCCCTCAGCGGGGGGAAACCTACGAGCAGTACTTC,CASSPQRGETYEQYF
TRBJ1-2,-,TRBV28,TGTGCCAGCACCACTGGCTATGGCTACACCTTC,CASTTGYGYTF
TRBJ2-3,TRBD2,TRBV7-3,TGTGCCAGCAGCTATAGCGGGGTGGGGACGACAGATACGCAGTATTTT,CASSYSGVGTTDTQYF
TRBJ2-7,-,TRBV6-5,TGTGCCAGCAGTCGGACTGTTAGCTCCTACGAGCAGTACTTC,CASSRTVSSYEQYF
TRBJ2-3,-,TRBV5-4,TGTGCCAGCAGCTTGGTGCAGGGAACTAGCACAGATACGCAGTATTTT,CASSLVQGTSTDTQYF
TRBJ2-2,TRBD1,TRBV18,TGTGCCAGCTCTCCCGGGACAGGGAAAGCCGGGGAGCTGTTTTTT,CASSPGTGKAGELFF
TRBJ2-3,-,TRBV9,TGTGCCAGCAGCCTGAGTCCCACAGATACGCAGTATTTT,CASSLSPTDTQYF
TRBJ2-3,TRBD1,TRBV6-1,TGTGCCAGCAGTGCGCGGTGGACAGGAACAGATACGCAGTATTTT,CASSARWTGTDTQYF
TRBJ1-1,TRBD1,TRBV4-3,TGCGCCAGCAGCCGGGATGGGACAGTAAACACTGAAGCTTTCTTT,CASSRDGTVNTEAFF
TRBJ1-5,-,TRBV19,TGTGCCAGTAGTATAAAAGGGCGGGATTATAGCAATCAGCCCCAGCATTTT,CASSIKGRDYSNQPQHF
TRBJ1-1,-,TRBV6-4,TGTGCCAGCAGCATAGATCAGGGTGATAAAGCTTTCTTT,CASSIDQGDKAFF
TRBJ1-1,TRBD1,TRBV11-2,TGTGCCAGCAGCTTGACAGGGCAGGTTGAAGCTTTCTTT,CASSLTGQVEAFF
TRBJ1-6,-,TRBV7-9,TGTGCCAGCACCCCGGGGGGGGCCCATAATTCACCCCTCCACTTT,CASTPGGAHNSPLHF
TRBJ2-3,-,TRBV9,TGTGCCAGCAGCGTAGAACTTTTCACAGATACGCAGTATTTT,CASSVELFTDTQYF
TRBJ1-4,TRBD1,TRBV7-8,TGTGCCAGCAGCTTGGACAGGGGCGGAGAAAAACTGTTTTTT,CASSLDRGGEKLFF
TRBJ2-3,-,TRBV27,TGTGCCAGCAGGGGGGCAGGCACAGATACGCAGTATTTT,CASRGAGTDTQYF